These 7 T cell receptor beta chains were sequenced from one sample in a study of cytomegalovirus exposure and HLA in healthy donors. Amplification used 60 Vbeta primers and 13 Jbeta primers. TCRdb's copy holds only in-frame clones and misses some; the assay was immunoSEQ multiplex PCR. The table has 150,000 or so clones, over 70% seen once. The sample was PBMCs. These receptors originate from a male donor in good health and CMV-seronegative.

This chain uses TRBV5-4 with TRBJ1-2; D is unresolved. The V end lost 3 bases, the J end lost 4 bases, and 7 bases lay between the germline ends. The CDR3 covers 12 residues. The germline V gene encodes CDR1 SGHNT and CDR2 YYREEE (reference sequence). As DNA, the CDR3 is TGTGCCAGCAGCTCCGACACCTATGGCTACACCTTC. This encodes CASSSDTYGYTF.

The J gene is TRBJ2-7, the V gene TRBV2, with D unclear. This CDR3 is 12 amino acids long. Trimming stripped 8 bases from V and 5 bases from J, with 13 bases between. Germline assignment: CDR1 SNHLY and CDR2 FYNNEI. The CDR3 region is CASVVGHHEQYF. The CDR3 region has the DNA TGTGCCAGCGTTGTTGGGCACCACGAGCAGTACTTC. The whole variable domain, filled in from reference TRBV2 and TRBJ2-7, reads EPEVTQTPSHQVTQMGQEVILRCVPISNHLYFYWYRQILGQKVEFLVSFYNNEISEKSEIFDDQFSVERPDGSNFTLKIRSTKLEDSAMYFCASVVGHHEQYFGPGTRLTVT.

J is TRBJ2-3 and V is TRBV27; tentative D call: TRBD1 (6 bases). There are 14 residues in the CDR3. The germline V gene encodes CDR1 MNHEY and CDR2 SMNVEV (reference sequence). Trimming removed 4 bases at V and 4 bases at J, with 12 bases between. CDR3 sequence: CASSSGVIADTQYF. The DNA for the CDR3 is TGTGCCAGCAGTTCAGGGGTAATCGCAGATACGCAGTATTTT.

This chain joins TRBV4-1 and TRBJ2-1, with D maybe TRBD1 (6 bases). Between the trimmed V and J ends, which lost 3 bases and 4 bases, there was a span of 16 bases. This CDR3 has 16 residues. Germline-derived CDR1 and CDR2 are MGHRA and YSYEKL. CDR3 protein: CASSHNDRIIYNEQFF. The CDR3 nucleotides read TGCGCCAGCAGCCATAACGACAGGATAATATACAATGAGCAGTTCTTC.

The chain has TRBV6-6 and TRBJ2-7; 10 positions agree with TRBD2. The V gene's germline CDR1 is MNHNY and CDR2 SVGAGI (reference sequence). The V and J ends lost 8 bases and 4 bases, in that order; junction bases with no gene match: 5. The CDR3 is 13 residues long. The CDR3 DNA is TGTGCCAGCGGGGCTAGCGGGAGTTACGAGCAGTACTTC. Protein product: CASGASGSYEQYF.

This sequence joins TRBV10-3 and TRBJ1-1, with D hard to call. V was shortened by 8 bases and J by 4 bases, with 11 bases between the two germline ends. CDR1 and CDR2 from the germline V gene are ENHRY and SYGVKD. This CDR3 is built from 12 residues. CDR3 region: CAIGPGSTEAFF. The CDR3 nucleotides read TGTGCCATCGGGCCGGGGAGCACTGAAGCTTTCTTT.

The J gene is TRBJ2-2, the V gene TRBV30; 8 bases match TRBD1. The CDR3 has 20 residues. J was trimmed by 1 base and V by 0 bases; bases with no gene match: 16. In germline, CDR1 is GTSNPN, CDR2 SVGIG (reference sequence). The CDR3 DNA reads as TGTGCCTGGAGTGTAACACGCTGGGACAGGCGCAACTGGAACACCGGGGAGCTGTTTTTT. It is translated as CAWSVTRWDRRNWNTGELFF.